Listed here are 5 T cell receptor beta chains from one sample, sequenced in a study of metastatic and nonmetastatic thyroid tumors. Treatment of any kind had been given to no patient before thyroid surgery. TCRdb re-analyzed the PCR reads using MiXCR. The sample includes fewer than 40,000 clones, 35% of them seen just once. Sample: tumor tissue. These receptors originate from a female donor with papillary thyroid cancer or a benign thyroid nodule (not recorded which). Some clones in this sample may be carry-over from other donors' samples.

The chain has TRBV2 and TRBJ1-1; D remains ambiguous. The CDR3 consists of 13 residues. CDR1 is SNHLY, CDR2 FYNNEI, per germline. The V and J ends lost 7 bases and 1 base respectively, with 10 bases between them. The CDR3 nucleotides read TGTGCCAGCACCTTCCAAGAGAACACTGAAGCTTTCTTT. Translating gives CASTFQENTEAFF.

This clone occurred a few times. This rearrangement joins TRBV6-1 to TRBJ1-1; D is perhaps TRBD1 (5 bases). V was cut by 5 bases and J by 3 bases, with 10 bases left in between. The CDR3 runs 13 residues. Germline V gene sequence: CDR1 MNHNS, CDR2 SASEGT. CDR3 sequence (DNA): TGTGCCAGCAGTACCTCAGGGTACACTGAAGCTTTCTTT. Translating it yields CASSTSGYTEAFF.

The J gene is TRBJ1-3, the V gene TRBV27, with D hard to call. The germline V gene encodes CDR1 MNHEY and CDR2 SMNVEV (reference sequence). The CDR3 sequence is 11 residues long. The V and J ends lost 7 bases and 4 bases respectively, with 5 bases between them. The CDR3 reads CASIRGNTIYF. CDR3 nucleotide sequence: TGTGCCAGCATTCGAGGAAACACCATATATTTT.

This clone was found once. This chain connects TRBV5-6 to TRBJ1-1; D not resolved. Germline loops: CDR1 SGHDT, CDR2 YYEEEE. Trimming left V 2 bases short and J 4 bases short, with 12 bases between. The CDR3 contains 14 residues. CDR3 coding DNA: TGTGCCAGCAGCTTCGGTAGATGGGGCACTGAAGCTTTCTTT. It yields the protein CASSFGRWGTEAFF.

The chain employs TRBV27 and TRBJ2-6, with TRBD1 matching over 7 bases. Germline CDR1 and CDR2: MNHEY and SMNVEV (reference sequence). With 5 bases clipped from V and 4 bases from J, the junction kept 5 bases outside the gene matches. CDR3 length: 15 amino acids. The CDR3 sequence is CASSPTGVGANVLTF. CDR3 in DNA: TGTGCCAGCAGTCCAACAGGGGTAGGGGCCAACGTCCTGACTTTC.